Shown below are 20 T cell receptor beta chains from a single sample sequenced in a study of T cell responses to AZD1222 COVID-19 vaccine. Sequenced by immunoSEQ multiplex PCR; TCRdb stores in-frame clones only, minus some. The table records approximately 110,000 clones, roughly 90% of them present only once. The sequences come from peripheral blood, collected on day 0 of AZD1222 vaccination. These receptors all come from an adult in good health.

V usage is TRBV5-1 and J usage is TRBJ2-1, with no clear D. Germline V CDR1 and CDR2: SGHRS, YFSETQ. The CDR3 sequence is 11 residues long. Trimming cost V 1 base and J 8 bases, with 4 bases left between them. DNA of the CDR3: TGCGCCAGCAGCTTGCTAGATGAGCAGTTCTTC. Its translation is CASSLLDEQFF.

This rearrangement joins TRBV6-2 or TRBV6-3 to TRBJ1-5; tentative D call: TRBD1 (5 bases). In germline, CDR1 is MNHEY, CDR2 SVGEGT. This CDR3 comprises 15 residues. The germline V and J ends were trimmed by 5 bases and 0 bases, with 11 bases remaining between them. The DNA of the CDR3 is TGTGCCAGCAGTAAACAGGACTATAGCAATCAGCCCCAGCATTTT. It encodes CASSKQDYSNQPQHF.

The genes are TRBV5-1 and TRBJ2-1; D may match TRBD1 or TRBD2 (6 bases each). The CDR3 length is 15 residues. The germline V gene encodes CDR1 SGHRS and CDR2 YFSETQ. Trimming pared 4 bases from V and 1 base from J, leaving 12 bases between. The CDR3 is CASSPEGGSYNEQFF. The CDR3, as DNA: TGCGCCAGCAGCCCGGAAGGGGGGTCCTACAATGAGCAGTTCTTC.

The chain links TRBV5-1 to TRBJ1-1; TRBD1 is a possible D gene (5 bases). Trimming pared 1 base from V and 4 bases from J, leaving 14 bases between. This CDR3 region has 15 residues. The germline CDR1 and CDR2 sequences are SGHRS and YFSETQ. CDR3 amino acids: CASSLYIPGSTEAFF. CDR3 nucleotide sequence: TGCGCCAGCAGCTTGTACATCCCAGGGAGCACTGAAGCTTTCTTT.

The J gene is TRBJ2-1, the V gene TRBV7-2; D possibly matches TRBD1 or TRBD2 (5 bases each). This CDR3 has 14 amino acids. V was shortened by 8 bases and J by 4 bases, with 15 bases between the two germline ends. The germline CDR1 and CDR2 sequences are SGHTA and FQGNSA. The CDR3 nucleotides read TGTGCCAGCCCCGAGGGGTACCGGTACAATGAGCAGTTCTTC. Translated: CASPEGYRYNEQFF. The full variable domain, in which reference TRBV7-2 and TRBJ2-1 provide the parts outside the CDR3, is GAGVSQSPSNKVTEKGKDVELRCDPISGHTALYWYRQSLGQGLEFLIYFQGNSAPDKSGLPSDRFSAERTGGSVSTLTIQRTQQEDSAVYLCASPEGYRYNEQFFGPGTRLTVL.

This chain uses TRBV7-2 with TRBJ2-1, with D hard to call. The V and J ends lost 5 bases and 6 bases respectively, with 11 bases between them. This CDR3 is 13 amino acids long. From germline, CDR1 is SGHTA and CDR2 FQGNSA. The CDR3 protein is CASSTRVANEQFF. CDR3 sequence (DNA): TGTGCCAGCAGCACTCGAGTGGCCAATGAGCAGTTCTTC.

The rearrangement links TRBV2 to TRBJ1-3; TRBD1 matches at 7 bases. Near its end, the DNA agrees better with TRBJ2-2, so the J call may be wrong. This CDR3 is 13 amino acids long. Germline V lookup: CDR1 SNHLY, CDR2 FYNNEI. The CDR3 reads CASRQGTTGELFF. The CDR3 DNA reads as TGTGCCAGCAGACAGGGGACCACCGGGGAGCTGTTTTTT.

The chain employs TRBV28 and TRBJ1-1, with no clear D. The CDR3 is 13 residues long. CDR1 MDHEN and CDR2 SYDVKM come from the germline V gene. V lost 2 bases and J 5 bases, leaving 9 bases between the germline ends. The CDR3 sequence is CASSLAGYTEAFF. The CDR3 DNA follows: TGTGCCAGCAGTTTAGCGGGTTATACTGAAGCTTTCTTT.

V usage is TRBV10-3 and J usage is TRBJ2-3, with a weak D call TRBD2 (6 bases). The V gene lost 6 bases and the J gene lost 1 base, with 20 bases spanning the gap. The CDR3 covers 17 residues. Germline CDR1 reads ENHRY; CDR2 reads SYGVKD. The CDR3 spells CAISDITHSGRTDTQYF. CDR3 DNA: TGTGCCATCAGCGACATAACCCATAGCGGACGCACAGATACGCAGTATTTT.

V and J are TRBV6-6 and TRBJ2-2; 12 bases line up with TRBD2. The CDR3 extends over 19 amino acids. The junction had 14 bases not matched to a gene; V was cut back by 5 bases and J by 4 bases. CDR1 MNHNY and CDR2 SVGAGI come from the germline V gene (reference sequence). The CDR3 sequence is CASSQGPSGRGLGTGELFF. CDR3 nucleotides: TGTGCCAGCAGTCAGGGGCCTAGCGGGAGGGGTCTAGGCACCGGGGAGCTGTTTTTT.

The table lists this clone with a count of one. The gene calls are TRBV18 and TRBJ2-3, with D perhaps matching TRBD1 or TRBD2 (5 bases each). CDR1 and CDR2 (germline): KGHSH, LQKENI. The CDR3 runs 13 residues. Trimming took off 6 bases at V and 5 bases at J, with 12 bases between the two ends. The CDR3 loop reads CASSRLRGDTQYF. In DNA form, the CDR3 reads TGTGCCAGCTCCCGTTTGAGGGGAGATACGCAGTATTTT.

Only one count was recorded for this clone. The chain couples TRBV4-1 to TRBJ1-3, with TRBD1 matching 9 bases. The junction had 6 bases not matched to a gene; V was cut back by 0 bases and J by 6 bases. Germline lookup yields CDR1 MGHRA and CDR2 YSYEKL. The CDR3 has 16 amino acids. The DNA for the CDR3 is TGCGCCAGCAGCCAAGAGACAGGGGGATACGAAAACACCATATATTTT. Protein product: CASSQETGGYENTIYF.

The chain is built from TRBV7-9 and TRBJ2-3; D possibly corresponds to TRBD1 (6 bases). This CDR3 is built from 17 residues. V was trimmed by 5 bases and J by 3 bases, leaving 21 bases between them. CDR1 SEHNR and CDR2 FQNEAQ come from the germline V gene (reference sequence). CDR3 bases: TGTGCCAGCAGCAAGGGGGAGCTTGCGCTTGGGACAGATACGCAGTATTTT. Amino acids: CASSKGELALGTDTQYF.

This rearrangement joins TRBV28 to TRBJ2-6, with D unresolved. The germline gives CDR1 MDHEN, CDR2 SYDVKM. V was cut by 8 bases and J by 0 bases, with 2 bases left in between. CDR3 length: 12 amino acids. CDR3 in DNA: TGTGCCAGCTACTCTGGGGCCAACGTCCTGACTTTC. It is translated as CASYSGANVLTF.

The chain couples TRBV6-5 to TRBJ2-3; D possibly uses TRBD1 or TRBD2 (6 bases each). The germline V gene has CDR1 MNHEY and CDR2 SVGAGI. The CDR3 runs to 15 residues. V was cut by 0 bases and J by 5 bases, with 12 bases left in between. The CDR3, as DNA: TGTGCCAGCAGTTACTCGAAGGGGGGCATAGATACGCAGTATTTT. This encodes CASSYSKGGIDTQYF.

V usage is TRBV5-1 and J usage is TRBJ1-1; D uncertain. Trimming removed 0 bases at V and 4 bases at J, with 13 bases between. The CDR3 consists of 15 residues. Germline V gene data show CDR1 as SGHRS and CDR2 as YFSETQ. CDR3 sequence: CASSLETAGGTEAFF. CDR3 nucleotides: TGCGCCAGCAGCTTGGAAACCGCTGGAGGCACTGAAGCTTTCTTT.

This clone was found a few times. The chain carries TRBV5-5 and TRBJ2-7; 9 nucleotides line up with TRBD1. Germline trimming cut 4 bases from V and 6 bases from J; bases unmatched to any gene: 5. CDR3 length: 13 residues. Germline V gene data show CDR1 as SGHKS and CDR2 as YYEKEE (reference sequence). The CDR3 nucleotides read TGTGCCAGCAGCAGTATGACAGGGGGCGAGCAGTACTTC. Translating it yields CASSSMTGGEQYF.

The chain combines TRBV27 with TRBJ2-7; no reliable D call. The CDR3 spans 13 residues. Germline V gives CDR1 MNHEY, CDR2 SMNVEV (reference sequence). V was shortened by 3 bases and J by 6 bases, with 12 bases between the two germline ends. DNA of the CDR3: TGTGCCAGCAGTTTTTGGAGTGACTCCGAGCAGTACTTC. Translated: CASSFWSDSEQYF.

The CDR3 reads CASSQSEDSRYGYTF. The CDR3, as DNA: TGCGCCAGCAGCCAATCCGAGGACAGTCGCTATGGCTACACCTTC. This chain uses TRBV4-1 with TRBJ1-2; D might be TRBD1 (6 bases). CDR1 is MGHRA, CDR2 YSYEKL, per germline. Trimming cost V 2 bases and J 4 bases, with 14 bases left between them. The CDR3 length is 15 residues.

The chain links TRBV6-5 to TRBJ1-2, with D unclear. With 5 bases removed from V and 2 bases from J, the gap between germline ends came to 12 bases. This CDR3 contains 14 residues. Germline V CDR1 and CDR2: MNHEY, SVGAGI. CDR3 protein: CASSNPTLNYGYTF. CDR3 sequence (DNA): TGTGCCAGCAGTAACCCGACCTTAAACTATGGCTACACCTTC.